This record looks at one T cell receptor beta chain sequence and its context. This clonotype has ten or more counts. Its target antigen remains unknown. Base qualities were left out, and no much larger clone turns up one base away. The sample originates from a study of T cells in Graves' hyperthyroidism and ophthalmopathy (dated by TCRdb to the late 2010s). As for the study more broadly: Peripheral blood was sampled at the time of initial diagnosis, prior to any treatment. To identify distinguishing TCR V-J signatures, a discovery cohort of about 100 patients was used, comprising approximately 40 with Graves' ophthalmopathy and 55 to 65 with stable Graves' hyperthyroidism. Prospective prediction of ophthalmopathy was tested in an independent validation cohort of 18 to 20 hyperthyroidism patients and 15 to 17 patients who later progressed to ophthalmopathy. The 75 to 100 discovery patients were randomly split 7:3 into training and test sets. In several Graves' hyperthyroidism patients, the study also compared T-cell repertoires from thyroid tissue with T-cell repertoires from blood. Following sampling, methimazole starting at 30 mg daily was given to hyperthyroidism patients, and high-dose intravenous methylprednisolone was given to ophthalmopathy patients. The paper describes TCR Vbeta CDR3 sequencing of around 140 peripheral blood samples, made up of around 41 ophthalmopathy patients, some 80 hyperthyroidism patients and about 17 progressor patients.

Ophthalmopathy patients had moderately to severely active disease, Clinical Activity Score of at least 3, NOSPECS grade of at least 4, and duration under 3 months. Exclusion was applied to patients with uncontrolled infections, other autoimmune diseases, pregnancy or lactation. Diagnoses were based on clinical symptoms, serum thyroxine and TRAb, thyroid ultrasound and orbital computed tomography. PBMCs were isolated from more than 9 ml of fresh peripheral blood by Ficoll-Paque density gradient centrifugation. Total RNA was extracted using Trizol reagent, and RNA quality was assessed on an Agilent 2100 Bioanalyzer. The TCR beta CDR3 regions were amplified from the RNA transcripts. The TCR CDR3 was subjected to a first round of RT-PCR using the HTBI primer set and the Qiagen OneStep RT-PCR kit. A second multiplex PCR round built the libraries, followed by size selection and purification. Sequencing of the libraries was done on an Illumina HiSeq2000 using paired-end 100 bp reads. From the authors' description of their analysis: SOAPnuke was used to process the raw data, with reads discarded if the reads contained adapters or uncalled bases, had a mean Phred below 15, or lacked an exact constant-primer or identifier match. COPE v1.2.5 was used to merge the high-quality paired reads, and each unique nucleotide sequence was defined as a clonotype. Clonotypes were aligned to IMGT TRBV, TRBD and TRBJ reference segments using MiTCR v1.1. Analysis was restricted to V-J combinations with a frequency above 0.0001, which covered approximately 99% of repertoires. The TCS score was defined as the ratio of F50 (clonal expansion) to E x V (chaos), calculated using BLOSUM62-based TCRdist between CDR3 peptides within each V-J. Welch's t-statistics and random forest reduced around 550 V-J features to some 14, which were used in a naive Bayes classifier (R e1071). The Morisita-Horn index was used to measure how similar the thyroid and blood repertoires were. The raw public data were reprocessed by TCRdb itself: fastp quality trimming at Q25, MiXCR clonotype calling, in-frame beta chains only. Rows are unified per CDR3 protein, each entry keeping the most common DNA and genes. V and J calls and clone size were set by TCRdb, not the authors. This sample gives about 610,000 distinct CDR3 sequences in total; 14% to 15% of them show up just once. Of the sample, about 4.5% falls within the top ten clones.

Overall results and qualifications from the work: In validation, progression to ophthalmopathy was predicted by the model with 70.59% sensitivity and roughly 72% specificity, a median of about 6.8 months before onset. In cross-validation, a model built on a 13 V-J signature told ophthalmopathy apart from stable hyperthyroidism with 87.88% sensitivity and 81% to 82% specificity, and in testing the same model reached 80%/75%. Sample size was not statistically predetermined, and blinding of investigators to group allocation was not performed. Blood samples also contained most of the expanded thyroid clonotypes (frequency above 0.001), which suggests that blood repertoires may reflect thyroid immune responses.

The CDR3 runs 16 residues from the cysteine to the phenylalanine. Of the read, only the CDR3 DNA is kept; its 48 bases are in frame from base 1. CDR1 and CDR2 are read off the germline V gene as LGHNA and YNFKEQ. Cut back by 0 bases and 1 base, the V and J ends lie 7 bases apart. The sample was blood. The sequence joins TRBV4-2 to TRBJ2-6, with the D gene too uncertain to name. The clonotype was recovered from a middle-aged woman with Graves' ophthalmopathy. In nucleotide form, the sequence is TGTGCCAGCAGCCAAGATCTGGAGTCTGGGGCCAACGTCCTGACTTTC. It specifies CASSQDLESGANVLTF.